The TCR delta chain described here comes from a study of gamma-delta T cells after stem cell transplantation. The CDR3 runs 19 residues. Germline CDR1 and CDR2: TSWWSYY and QGS. V lost 1 base and J lost 3; bases outside the gene matches: 15. TCRdb applied CATT to the RT-PCR reads for clone calling. The data show over 7,500 delta-chain clones, with more than 12% seen just once and around 6% held by the top ten. This clone has only a few counts. Sequenced sample: gamma-delta T cells. The V and J genes are TRDV1 and TRDJ1, with 9 bases aligning to TRDD3. The sequence came from a human donor. It is not recorded whose cells these are; they may come from a transplant donor. The CDR3 nucleotides read TGTGCTCTTGGGGAACACCATTCCTACTTGGGGGATATCGCCGATAAACTCATCTTT. Translation: CALGEHHSYLGDIADKLIF.